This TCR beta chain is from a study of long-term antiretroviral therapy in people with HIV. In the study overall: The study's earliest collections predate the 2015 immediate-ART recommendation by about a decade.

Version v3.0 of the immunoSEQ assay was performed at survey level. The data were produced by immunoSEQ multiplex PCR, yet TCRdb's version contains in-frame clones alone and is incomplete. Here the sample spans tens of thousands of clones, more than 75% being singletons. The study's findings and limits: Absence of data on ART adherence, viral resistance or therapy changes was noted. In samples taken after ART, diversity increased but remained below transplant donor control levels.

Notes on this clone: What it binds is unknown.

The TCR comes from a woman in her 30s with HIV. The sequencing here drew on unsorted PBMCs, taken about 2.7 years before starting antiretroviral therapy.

The CDR3 sequence: CASRDRAANTGELFF. CDR3 DNA: TGTGCCAGCAGGGACAGGGCTGCGAACACCGGGGAGCTGTTTTTT. This rearrangement joins TRBV2 to TRBJ2-2; 8 nucleotides agree with TRBD1. The CDR3 spans 15 residues. The germline CDR1 and CDR2 sequences are SNHLY and FYNNEI. V gave up 6 bases and J gave up 0 bases; unmatched junction bases: 3.